The present TCR beta chain was sequenced within a study of vaccination and CD4 T cells after COVID-19 (dated by TCRdb to between 2021 and 2024). About the full investigation: The convalescent cohort included six males and four females, with two Hispanic individuals, seven Caucasians, two Asians and one multiracial person. Two doses of either the Pfizer-BioNTech BNT162b2 vaccine (n=8) or the Moderna mRNA-1273 vaccine (n=2) were administered to participants. In an earlier paper using these donors, memory CD4+ T cell crossreactivity between SARS-CoV-2 and common cold coronavirus spike proteins was assessed at the TCR clonotype level. Post-vaccine blood samples were collected a median of around 70 days after the second vaccine dose, ranging from about 12 to 241 days. Post-COVID blood samples from convalescent patients were collected a median of approximately 93 days after diagnosis, with a range of roughly 30 to 170 days. As controls, cultures received a CEFX viral epitope pool (the positive control), an HIV-1 Nef peptide pool (the negative control), or no peptide at all. The spike-specific CD4+ TCR repertoire was compared before and after mRNA vaccination in fewer than eleven COVID-19 convalescent patients and a few infection-naive healthy vaccine recipients. Overlapping spike peptide pools from SARS-CoV-2 and from the common cold coronaviruses HCoV-NL63, HCoV-OC43 and HCoV-229E were used as culture stimuli. Here is what the overall study found, with its caveats: In convalescent patients, nearly all vaccine-specific clones (304 of 307) were found to be mono-reactive for SARS-CoV-2 spike rather than cross-reactive with common cold coronaviruses. Only a relatively small number of convalescent patients were included in the study, and early timepoints following natural infection were not analyzed. The median number of SARS-CoV-2-reactive clonotypes rose from around 22 after infection to 38 after vaccination, but the change was not significant. Among the post-vaccine SARS-CoV-2-reactive clones in convalescent patients, a median approximately 90% showed up only after vaccination, which suggests vaccine-specific priming.

Interpreted using the paper, the treatment or condition label stands for: roughly 10-day PBMC culture with coronavirus spike peptide pools or control peptides (ViraFEST assay). CD4+ T cells from unexposed donors were collected before the COVID-19 pandemic (2011-2018). The study used the ViraFEST assay, which expanded antigen-specific T cells with peptide pools and then identified expanded clonotypes by TCR sequencing. Each well held 1.5 million to 2.5 million PBMCs cultured with roughly 10 ug/ml peptide pools in IMDM containing around 5.5% human AB serum and approximately 10 IU/ml IL-2. On days 3 and 7, half of the culture medium was replaced with fresh IL-2-containing medium. CD4+ T cells were isolated after roughly 10 days of culture through negative selection using the EasySep CD4+ T cell isolation kit. As cell number allowed, CD4+ T cells from unexposed donors were tested for reactivity to SARS-CoV-2 S and N and to four common cold coronavirus spike pools. Ficoll-Paque Plus gradient centrifugation was used to isolate PBMCs from whole blood, and the isolated PBMCs were then either used fresh or cryopreserved at -140C. Each culture condition was generally run in triplicate wells. The leukapheresis product for the unexposed donors was obtained through commercial purchase.

A note on this clonotype: Its antigen remains undetermined. Base qualities are not at hand, and no much larger clone is one base apart.

The method behind the library was PCR. DNA from cultured CD4+ T cells underwent TCR sequencing with the Oncomine TCR Beta short-read assay at the Johns Hopkins FTIC core. The QIAamp micro DNA kit was used to extract genomic DNA from the cultured CD4+ T cells. The Oncomine TCR Beta libraries from cultured CD4+ T cells were pooled using unique dual indexes and then sequenced on an Illumina iSeq 100. Concerning the study's data processing: Non-productive sequences were removed, and CDR3s not starting with C, not ending with F or W, or shorter than 7 amino acids were discarded. Antigen-specific clonotypes were identified using the MANAFEST web application through comparison of peptide-stimulated wells with reference and other culture wells. An FDR below 0.05, an odds ratio above 5, and a productive frequency above 0.1% in at least two of three replicate wells were required for clones to be considered positive. Clonotypes that were significantly expanded in both SARS-CoV-2 spike wells and at least one common cold coronavirus spike condition were defined as cross-reactive. Using R version 3.6.1, CDR3 homology was evaluated through Levenshtein distances (stringdist) along with unrooted phylogenetic trees (ape). Using fastp at Q25 and MiXCR, TCRdb reprocessed the public reads and kept productive beta chains. Each entry is one CDR3 protein sequence, shown with its most common DNA and genes. The V and J calls, along with clone size, are taken from TCRdb and not from the paper's own processing. This sample is represented by around 7,000 distinct CDR3 sequences; roughly 36% of them were singletons. The ten most abundant clones make up about 22% of the sample.

V lost 3 bases and J lost 4 bases; the stretch between them is 9 bases long. The germline V gene sets CDR1 to MNHEY and CDR2 to SVGEGT. The cysteine opens and the phenylalanine closes a CDR3 of 13 amino acids. The DNA shown is the 39-base CDR3, in frame from base 1. The rearrangement joined TRBV6-2 or TRBV6-3 to TRBJ1-1, and TRBD1 may be the D gene, going by 5 matching bases. Sequencing was carried out using CD4+ T cells from blood, cultured in vitro. The receptor comes from a human donor in good health. The CDR3 protein is CASSYRDSTEAFF. The sequence in DNA is TGTGCCAGCAGTTATAGAGACAGCACTGAAGCTTTCTTT.